The next 7 T cell receptor beta chains were all read from a single sample in a study of Graves' ophthalmopathy and Graves' hyperthyroidism. The authors amplified TCR beta CDR3 regions, and they did so from RNA transcripts for repertoire sequencing. A first-round RT-PCR used HTBI primers, followed by a second-round multiplex PCR. TCRdb passed the multiplex PCR reads through MiXCR, listing each CDR3 protein once. The table includes over a million distinct CDR3 sequences, around a third detected once. Sequences were obtained from peripheral blood or thyroid tissue (not recorded which). Source of these receptors: an adult man with Graves' hyperthyroidism.

The V call is TRBV7-9, the J call TRBJ2-6, with D possibly matching TRBD1 (6 bases). Per germline, CDR1 SEHNR and CDR2 FQNEAQ (reference sequence). V lost 10 bases and J lost 0, with 13 bases in between. The CDR3 has 15 residues. The DNA of the CDR3 is TGTGCCACGCAGGGGCAGATCTCTGGGGCCAACGTCCTGACTTTC. Translating gives CATQGQISGANVLTF. The variable domain in full, completed from reference TRBV7-9 and TRBJ2-6, reads DTGVSQNPRHKITKRGQNVTFRCDPISEHNRLYWYRQTLGQGPEFLTYFQNEAQLEKSRLLSDRFSAERPKGSFSTLEIQRTEQGDSAMYLCATQGQISGANVLTFGAGSRLTVL.

A few counts support this clonotype. The chain is built from TRBV12-3 or TRBV12-4 and TRBJ1-5, with D uncertain. V was clipped by 3 bases and J by 2 bases, with 11 bases between them. This CDR3 has 15 amino acids. CDR3: CASSLVVGGNQPQHF. CDR3 DNA: TGTGCCAGCAGTTTGGTGGTTGGGGGCAATCAGCCCCAGCATTTT.

The genes are TRBV7-3 and TRBJ2-5; 12 nucleotides match TRBD2. V gave up 11 bases and J gave up 2 bases; unmatched junction bases: 12. CDR3 length: 16 amino acids. The germline CDR1 and CDR2 sequences are SGHTA and FQGTGA. The CDR3 protein is CAWSTGLAGPQETQYF. The CDR3 DNA reads as TGTGCCTGGAGCACCGGACTAGCGGGGCCTCAAGAGACCCAGTACTTC.

This clonotype occurred many times. This rearrangement joins TRBV7-9 to TRBJ1-6, with D tentatively TRBD1 (6 bases). CDR1 and CDR2 (germline): SEHNR, FQNEAQ (reference sequence). V was trimmed by 3 bases and J by 7 bases, leaving 10 bases between them. This CDR3 has 14 residues. The CDR3 DNA reads as TGTGCCAGCAGCTTGATAGGGACAAATTCACCCCTCCACTTT. This translates into CASSLIGTNSPLHF.

Comments on this clonotype: Relative to the germline gene, one junction end is altered; a read error may explain this. The rearrangement joins TRBV10-2 to TRBJ1-5; no reliable D call. CDR1 is WSHSY and CDR2 is SAAADI in the germline V gene. CDR3 length: 16 amino acids. This chain's CDR3 is CASSEVVVGRNQPQHF. Written as DNA, the CDR3 is TGTGCCAGCAGTGAAGTAGTGGTTGGCCGCAATCAGCCCCAGCATTTT.

As for this clonotype: A much larger clone is a single base away; this may be a read error. This sequence joins TRBV19 and TRBJ2-7, with a tentative D call TRBD1 (5 bases). CDR3 length: 15 residues. Germline V CDR1 and CDR2: LNHDA, SQIVND (reference sequence). CDR3 region: CASSVTRDDPYEQCF. DNA of the CDR3: TGTGCCAGTAGTGTCACCAGGGATGACCCCTACGAGCAGTGCTTC. Together with reference TRBV19 and TRBJ2-7, the CDR3 gives the full variable domain: DGGITQSPKYLFRKEGQNVTLSCEQNLNHDAMYWYRQDPGQGLRLIYYSQIVNDFQKGDIAEGYSVSREKKESFPLTVTSAQKNPTAFYLCASSVTRDDPYEQCFGPGTRLTVT.

The sample holds many counts of this clonotype. The chain joins TRBV4-1 to TRBJ2-7, with 9 bases identical to TRBD2. Germline assignment: CDR1 MGHRA and CDR2 YSYEKL. J lost 2 bases, V lost 0 bases, and 2 bases had no gene match. The CDR3 runs to 15 residues. The DNA for the CDR3 is TGCGCCAGCAGCCAAGACCCTAGCGGGGCCTACGAGCAGTACTTC. Its translation is CASSQDPSGAYEQYF.